The source of this TCR beta chain is a study of T cells after yellow fever vaccination. The study, taken as a whole, reports: The appearance of a small share of clonotypes in both CD4 and CD8 compartments was observed.

This clonotype occurred many times. What it binds is unknown. TCRdb independently ran MiXCR on the 5' RACE reads; one entry per CDR3 protein. The data contain around 100,000 distinct CDR3 sequences, approximately 8.4% of them singletons. The germline V gene has CDR1 SGHVS and CDR2 FNYEAQ. This CDR3 is 15 amino acids long. V gave up 5 bases and J gave up 4 bases; unmatched junction bases: 9. The receptor was isolated from a man aged 25 to 40 who received the YFV17D yellow fever vaccine. This chain joins TRBV7-6 and TRBJ2-7; TRBD2 agrees at 9 bases. The sequenced sample was CD8+ T cells sorted from PBMCs, obtained 45 days after the yellow fever booster vaccination. The DNA of the CDR3 is TGTGCCAGCAGCCCGCCGGGACTAGCTCTATACGAGCAGTACTTC. Translated: CASSPPGLALYEQYF. Together with reference TRBV7-6 and TRBJ2-7, the CDR3 gives the full variable domain: GAGVSQSPRYKVTKRGQDVALRCDPISGHVSLYWYRQALGQGPEFLTYFNYEAQQDKSGLPNDRFSAERPEGSISTLTIQRTEQRDSAMYRCASSPPGLALYEQYFGPGTRLTVT.